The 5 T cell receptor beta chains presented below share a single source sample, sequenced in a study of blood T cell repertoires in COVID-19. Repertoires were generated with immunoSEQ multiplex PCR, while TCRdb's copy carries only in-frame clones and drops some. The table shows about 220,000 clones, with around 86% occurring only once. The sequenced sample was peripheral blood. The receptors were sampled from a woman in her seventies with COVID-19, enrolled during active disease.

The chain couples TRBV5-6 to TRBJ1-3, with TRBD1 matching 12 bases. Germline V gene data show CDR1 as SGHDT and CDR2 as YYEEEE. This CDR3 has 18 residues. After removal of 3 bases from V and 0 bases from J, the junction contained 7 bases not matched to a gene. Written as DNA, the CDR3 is TGTGCCAGCAGCTCAGGGACAGGGGGCTTGAACTCTGGAAACACCATATATTTT. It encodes CASSSGTGGLNSGNTIYF.

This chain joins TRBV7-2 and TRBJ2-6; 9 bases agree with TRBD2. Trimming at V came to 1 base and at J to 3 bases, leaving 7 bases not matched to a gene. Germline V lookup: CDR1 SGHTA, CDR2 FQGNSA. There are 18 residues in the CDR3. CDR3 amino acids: CASSLGLAEGLGANVLTF. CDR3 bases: TGTGCCAGCAGCTTAGGACTAGCGGAGGGGCTTGGGGCCAACGTCCTGACTTTC.

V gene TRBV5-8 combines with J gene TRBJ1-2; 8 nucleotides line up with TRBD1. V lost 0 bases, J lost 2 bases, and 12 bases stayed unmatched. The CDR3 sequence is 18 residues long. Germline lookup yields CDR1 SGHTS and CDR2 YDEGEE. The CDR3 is CASSLVGGTGDENYGYTF. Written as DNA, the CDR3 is TGTGCCAGCAGCTTGGTAGGGGGGACAGGAGACGAGAACTATGGCTACACCTTC. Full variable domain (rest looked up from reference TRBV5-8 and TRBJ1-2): EAGVTQSPTHLIKTRGQQATLRCSPISGHTSVYWYQQALGLGLQFLLWYDEGEERNRGNFPPRFSGRQFPNYSSELNVNALELEDSALYLCASSLVGGTGDENYGYTFGSGTRLTVV.

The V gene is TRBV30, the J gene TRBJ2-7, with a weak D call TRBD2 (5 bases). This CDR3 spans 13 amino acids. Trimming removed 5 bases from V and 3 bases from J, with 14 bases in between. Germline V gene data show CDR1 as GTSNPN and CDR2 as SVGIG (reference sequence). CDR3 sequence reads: CAWSLGGNYEQYF. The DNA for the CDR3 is TGTGCCTGGTCCCTAGGAGGAAACTACGAGCAGTACTTC.

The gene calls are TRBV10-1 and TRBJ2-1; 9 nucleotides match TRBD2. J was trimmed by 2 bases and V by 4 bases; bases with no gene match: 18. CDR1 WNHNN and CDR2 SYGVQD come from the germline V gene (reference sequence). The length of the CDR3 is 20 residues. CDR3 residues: CASSGRGAEAGGLTYNEQFF. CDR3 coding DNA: TGCGCCAGCAGTGGCCGGGGGGCTGAAGCGGGAGGTCTTACCTACAATGAGCAGTTCTTC.